A selection of T cell receptor beta chains follows, all from one sample in a study of T cells in Graves' hyperthyroidism and ophthalmopathy. TCRdb recomputed calls from the multiplex PCR reads with MiXCR, one row per CDR3 protein. The sample holds 500,000 to 550,000 distinct CDR3 sequences, around 21% seen once. Sequences were obtained from blood. The receptors were gathered from a man between 18 and 29 years old with Graves' hyperthyroidism. Each CDR3 is given without its conserved first and last residue.

v_call: TRBV12-3/TRBV12-4
cdr3_aa: ASSLWGLKNTEAF

v_call: TRBV25-1
cdr3_aa: ASSEYRAPATDNYGYT

v_call: TRBV2
cdr3_aa: ASSAGQGGQPQH

v_call: TRBV5-5
cdr3_aa: ASSLSTGGLLREQY

v_call: TRBV5-1
cdr3_aa: ASRPVVTGGQETQY

v_call: TRBV4-1
cdr3_aa: ASSRRGTVDNQPQH

v_call: TRBV5-5
cdr3_aa: ASSFLTGAKNIQY

v_call: TRBV28
cdr3_aa: ASRRELTGVQPQH

v_call: TRBV24-1
cdr3_aa: ATSDADHRGNYGYT

v_call: TRBV6-2/TRBV6-3
cdr3_aa: ASSYSVDRNYGYT

v_call: TRBV9
cdr3_aa: ASSVGTGNVRETQY

v_call: TRBV12-3/TRBV12-4
cdr3_aa: ASTSRPIGELF

v_call: TRBV20-1
cdr3_aa: SARDRWTYGYT

v_call: TRBV6-4
cdr3_aa: ASRDPGQGYFGELF

v_call: TRBV28
cdr3_aa: ASSPPELEAF

v_call: TRBV11-2
cdr3_aa: ASSPSTGPGNTIY

v_call: TRBV30
cdr3_aa: AWSVLSGNTEAF

v_call: TRBV2
cdr3_aa: ASDWGATETQY

v_call: TRBV5-1
cdr3_aa: ASSPGQSIGYT

v_call: TRBV28
cdr3_aa: ASSRTVRDTIY

v_call: TRBV28
cdr3_aa: ASSSVYMNTEAF

v_call: TRBV3-1
cdr3_aa: ASSQDYRGQFGGYT